The clone carrying this T cell receptor beta chain was seen ten or more times. Its antigen is unidentified. Arm-PCR of CDR3 regions and iRepertoire HTBI primers were used to build TCR beta libraries. TCRdb re-derived calls from the multiplex PCR reads in MiXCR, one entry per CDR3 protein. Here the sample spans about 400,000 distinct CDR3 sequences, roughly 15% being singletons. V lost 6 bases, J lost 1 base, and 27 bases lay in between. Per germline, CDR1 SGHTA and CDR2 FQGNSA. The CDR3 loop spans 20 amino acids. The time point was: newly diagnosed GD, antithyroid drugs for less than 3 months. Construction of the TCR library relied on RNA isolated from PBMCs. It was American Thyroid Association guidelines that determined Graves' disease diagnosis. The source of the sample is a study of regulatory T cells in long-lasting Graves disease. Findings of the study overall: Among samples with persistent disease, TRBV28, TRBJ1-2 and TRBJ2-5 were favored. Thyroid tissue went unexamined; only peripheral blood was analyzed.

The V gene is TRBV7-2, the J gene TRBJ2-2, with D perhaps TRBD1 (6 bases). The sample consisted of peripheral blood mononuclear cells (PBMCs), taken at new diagnosis, from a patient treated with antithyroid drugs. This TCR was recovered from a female donor with Graves disease. The CDR3 DNA is TGTGCCAGCAGGAACCCTAACTGGACAGATGGATCTGGGAACACCGGGGAGCTGTTTTTT. It translates to CASRNPNWTDGSGNTGELFF.